Sequencing of this TCR beta chain was carried out in a study of blood T cell repertoires in COVID-19. The protocol was immunoSEQ multiplex PCR, while the TCRdb copy is restricted to in-frame clones and leaves out a portion. The sample lists 200,000 to 300,000 clones, 85% seen once, with 9.1% in the top ten. Sequencing input: PBMCs or T cells enriched from blood (not recorded which). The sequence came from a woman in her fifties or sixties with acute COVID-19.

The CDR3 DNA reads TGTGCCTGGGCCCCAGAGAACACTGAAGCTTTCTTT. It codes for CAWAPENTEAFF. The V and J genes are TRBV30 and TRBJ1-1, with D hard to call. Germline V gene data show CDR1 as GTSNPN and CDR2 as SVGIG (reference sequence). Trimming shortened V by 5 bases and J by 1 base, and 8 bases separated the two germline ends. There are 12 residues in the CDR3.